The sequence of this T cell receptor beta chain was determined in a study of blood T cell repertoires in COVID-19. Looked up from germline, CDR1 is SNHLY and CDR2 is FYNNEI. The CDR3 is 14 residues long. V was cut by 6 bases and J by 3 bases, with 12 bases left in between. This clone was observed at least ten times. How the authors handled the data: Amplification from reference gene primers served as the basis for estimated nucleated cell counts. This table comes from immunoSEQ multiplex PCR, and its TCRdb copy is limited to in-frame clones, with some not included. The DNA gave D and trimming, while V, J and clone size come from that table. The sample includes about 190,000 clones, around four fifths of them seen just once.

This TCR was sampled from a young woman with acute or convalescent COVID-19. This rearrangement joins TRBV2 to TRBJ1-3; TRBD1 is a possible D gene (6 bases). The sequencing sample was made of peripheral blood. CDR3 DNA sequence: TGTGCCAGCAGGGAACAGGGTGTTGGAAACACCATATATTTT. It is translated as CASREQGVGNTIYF. Looking up the rest from reference TRBV2 and TRBJ1-3 gives the full variable domain: EPEVTQTPSHQVTQMGQEVILRCVPISNHLYFYWYRQILGQKVEFLVSFYNNEISEKSEIFDDQFSVERPDGSNFTLKIRSTKLEDSAMYFCASREQGVGNTIYFGEGSWLTVV.